Below, 29 T cell receptor beta chains from the same sample are listed, as sequenced in a study of T cell responses to AZD1222 COVID-19 vaccine (TCRdb year 2021). Library preparation used the immunoSEQ multiplex PCR assay. TCRdb provides this immuneACCESS table in a form limited to in-frame rearrangements. Some clones are lacking; in checked studies, under half of them reflect an unresolved V gene, and why the rest are absent is not known. Recorded for this sample are about 83,000 clones; about nine tenths of them occurred a single time. Less than 5.5% of the sample lies in the top ten. Taken with the paper, the label for time point translates to: baseline before first vaccination. The treatment or condition tag for this specimen amounts to: meningococcal conjugate vaccine given as trial control. The sequenced sample was peripheral blood, obtained on day 0 of MenACWY control vaccination. The receptors originated from an adult in good health.

V and J are TRBV2 and TRBJ1-1; unclear D gene. The CDR3 runs to 13 residues. Germline CDR1 and CDR2: SNHLY and FYNNEI. Trimming took off 1 base at V and 5 bases at J, with 8 bases between the two ends. CDR3 loop: CASSEGWETEAFF. DNA for the CDR3: TGTGCCAGCAGTGAAGGGTGGGAAACTGAAGCTTTCTTT. The entire variable domain, with the rest obtained from reference TRBV2 and TRBJ1-1, is as follows: EPEVTQTPSHQVTQMGQEVILRCVPISNHLYFYWYRQILGQKVEFLVSFYNNEISEKSEIFDDQFSVERPDGSNFTLKIRSTKLEDSAMYFCASSEGWETEAFFGQGTRLTVV.

The chain recombines TRBV3-1 (or the pseudogene TRBV3-2) with TRBJ1-2; D ambiguous. CDR3 size: 11 residues. V lost 1 base and J 13 bases, leaving 10 bases between the germline ends. Germline CDR1 is LGHDT and CDR2 is YNNKEL (reference sequence). The CDR3 coding sequence is TGTGCCAGCAGCCAAGCTCTAGGGTTCACCTTC. Residues: CASSQALGFTF.

The table lists this clone with a few counts. The chain is built from TRBV6-5 and TRBJ2-1; tentatively, D is TRBD1 or TRBD2 (5 bases each). With 11 bases removed from V and 3 bases from J, the gap between germline ends came to 17 bases. This CDR3 is 14 amino acids long. The germline V gene has CDR1 MNHEY and CDR2 SVGAGI. The CDR3 spells CASRGVSYYNEQFF. The CDR3 bases are TGTGCCTCAAGGGGAGTTAGCTACTACAATGAGCAGTTCTTC.

The chain employs TRBV9 and TRBJ2-6; the D is unclear. The germline CDR1 and CDR2 sequences are SGDLS and YYNGEE. CDR3 length: 18 amino acids. V was trimmed by 2 bases and J by 0 bases, leaving 15 bases between them. CDR3: CASSVDPPISSGANVLTF. CDR3 nucleotides: TGTGCCAGCAGCGTGGACCCCCCCATTAGCTCTGGGGCCAACGTCCTGACTTTC.

The chain recombines TRBV4-3 with TRBJ1-4; D might be TRBD1 (6 bases). The length of the CDR3 is 13 residues. The germline gives CDR1 LGHNA, CDR2 YSLEER. V dropped 8 bases and J dropped 8 bases, with 15 bases sitting between them. Written as DNA, the CDR3 is TGCGCCAGCGGACAGCTCCGATCCGAAAAACTGTTTTTT. It is translated as CASGQLRSEKLFF.

The chain has TRBV6-2 or TRBV6-3 and TRBJ1-2, with D maybe TRBD1 (5 bases). The CDR3 covers 14 residues. Germline loops: CDR1 MNHEY, CDR2 SVGEGT. The V end lost 8 bases, the J end lost 4 bases, and 17 bases lay between the germline ends. CDR3 amino acids: CASGPQGVVYGYTF. In DNA, the CDR3 is TGTGCCAGCGGCCCCCAGGGAGTCGTCTATGGCTACACCTTC.

In DNA form, the CDR3 reads TGCAGCGTGGAGACAGGGGATGGCACTGAAGCTTTCTTT. Translating it yields CSVETGDGTEAFF. The chain couples TRBV29-1 to TRBJ1-1; 8 bases line up with TRBD1. V gave up 6 bases and J gave up 4 bases; unmatched junction bases: 7. The germline CDR1 and CDR2 sequences are SQVTM and ANQGSEA. The CDR3 has 13 residues.

The chain couples TRBV10-3 to TRBJ1-1; D is uncertain. The CDR3 covers 13 residues. V was cut by 2 bases and J by 5 bases, with 9 bases left in between. Germline V CDR1 and CDR2: ENHRY, SYGVKD. The CDR3 bases are TGTGCCATCAGTGAGGAGTCACTGACTGAAGCTTTCTTT. Its translation is CAISEESLTEAFF.

This rearrangement joins TRBV27 to TRBJ1-2; 8 bases line up with TRBD1. The CDR3 sequence is 13 residues long. The trim removed 6 bases at V and 7 bases at J, leaving 7 bases unmatched. Germline values: CDR1 MNHEY, CDR2 SMNVEV (reference sequence). The CDR3 loop reads CASRRQGTAGYTF. The CDR3 nucleotides read TGTGCCAGCAGAAGACAGGGGACGGCTGGCTACACCTTC.

This clone was counted a few times. V is TRBV29-1 and J is TRBJ2-5; TRBD2 agrees at 11 bases. The CDR3 is 14 residues long. Trimming at V came to 7 bases and at J to 5 bases, leaving 9 bases not matched to a gene. The V gene's germline CDR1 is SQVTM and CDR2 ANQGSEA. DNA for the CDR3: TGCAGCGCTGGGACTAGCGGAGGGGTGGAGACCCAGTACTTC. Translating it yields CSAGTSGGVETQYF.

In DNA form, the CDR3 reads TGTGCCAGTAGTATACACCTAAACGGGGAGCTGTTTTTT. Translated, it gives CASSIHLNGELFF. The chain has TRBV19 and TRBJ2-2; D is unresolved. The germline gives CDR1 LNHDA, CDR2 SQIVND (reference sequence). V was shortened by 2 bases and J by 7 bases, with 8 bases between the two germline ends. The CDR3 totals 13 residues.

As DNA, the CDR3 is TGTGCCAGCAGCTCCAATTTTGACACTGAAGCTTTCTTT. This translates into CASSSNFDTEAFF. This rearrangement joins TRBV5-6 to TRBJ1-1; D gene unclear. Trimming shortened V by 3 bases and J by 3 bases, and 9 bases separated the two germline ends. Germline V gives CDR1 SGHDT, CDR2 YYEEEE. This CDR3 has 13 amino acids.

This chain connects TRBV11-2 to TRBJ2-1; D is unresolved. CDR1 is SGHAT and CDR2 is FQNNGV in the germline V gene. Trimming cost V 3 bases and J 6 bases, with 9 bases left between them. CDR3 length equals 13 residues. CDR3 sequence: CASSFSTPNEQFF. CDR3 sequence (DNA): TGTGCCAGCAGCTTCTCCACTCCCAATGAGCAGTTCTTC. Full variable domain (outside the CDR3, taken from reference TRBV11-2 and TRBJ2-1): EAGVAQSPRYKIIEKRQSVAFWCNPISGHATLYWYQQILGQGPKLLIQFQNNGVVDDSQLPKDRFSAERLKGVDSTLKIQPAKLEDSAVYLCASSFSTPNEQFFGPGTRLTVL.

This clone was counted once. J is TRBJ1-5 and V is TRBV19; 11 nucleotides line up with TRBD1. Germline-derived CDR1 and CDR2 are LNHDA and SQIVND (reference sequence). V was clipped by 4 bases and J by 5 bases; unmatched bases: 4. The CDR3 totals 15 residues. CDR3 amino acids: CASSTGQGVYQPQHF. As DNA, the CDR3 is TGTGCCAGTAGTACGGGACAGGGGGTTTATCAGCCCCAGCATTTT.

V gene TRBV10-3 combines with J gene TRBJ2-3, with D perhaps TRBD1 (5 bases). V was shortened by 3 bases and J by 6 bases, with 13 bases between the two germline ends. This CDR3 comprises 14 residues. Germline values: CDR1 ENHRY, CDR2 SYGVKD. CDR3 nucleotide sequence: TGTGCCATCAGTGACCGACAGACTTGGGATACGCAGTATTTT. This sequence encodes CAISDRQTWDTQYF.

V usage is TRBV4-1 and J usage is TRBJ2-7; D perhaps matches TRBD2 (6 bases). This CDR3 region has 18 residues. V lost 3 bases and J 0 bases, leaving 21 bases between the germline ends. The germline V gene has CDR1 MGHRA and CDR2 YSYEKL. The chain's CDR3 is CASSQIRGSAEDSYEQYF. DNA for the CDR3: TGCGCCAGCAGCCAGATCCGGGGGAGTGCGGAGGACTCCTACGAGCAGTACTTC.

The CDR3 sequence: CAWGSADSYTF. The CDR3 bases are TGTGCCTGGGGATCGGCCGATAGCTACACCTTC. The chain has TRBV30 and TRBJ1-2, with D uncertain. V dropped 5 bases and J dropped 9 bases, with 13 bases sitting between them. Germline V gives CDR1 GTSNPN, CDR2 SVGIG (reference sequence). The CDR3 has 11 residues.

The genes are TRBV5-5 and TRBJ2-5; 10 positions agree with TRBD2. Germline CDR1 SGHKS, CDR2 YYEKEE (reference sequence). The CDR3 is made up of 16 amino acids. After removal of 3 bases from V and 5 bases from J, the junction contained 10 bases not matched to a gene. Here the CDR3 DNA reads TGTGCCAGCAGCTCTTGGACTAGCGGCCGCAGGGAGACCCAGTACTTC. Its translation is CASSSWTSGRRETQYF.

The rearrangement joins TRBV2 to TRBJ2-1; D is undetermined. The CDR3 runs 12 residues. CDR1 SNHLY and CDR2 FYNNEI come from the germline V gene. V was trimmed by 4 bases and J by 7 bases, leaving 8 bases between them. CDR3 nucleotides: TGTGCCAGCAGTGGACCACGGAATGAGCAGTTCTTC. As protein: CASSGPRNEQFF.

The chain couples TRBV19 to TRBJ2-1; 10 positions agree with TRBD2. Germline V gene lookup returns CDR1 LNHDA and CDR2 SQIVND (reference sequence). With V trimmed by 7 bases and J by 7 bases, 7 bases remained unmatched. The CDR3 consists of 14 residues. In nucleotides, the CDR3 is TGTGCCAGTAACCTAGCGGGAGAAATGAATGAGCAGTTCTTC. Protein sequence: CASNLAGEMNEQFF.

V gene TRBV28 combines with J gene TRBJ1-2; D is uncertain. The germline CDR1 and CDR2 sequences are MDHEN and SYDVKM. Trimming removed 7 bases from V and 0 bases from J, with 9 bases in between. The CDR3 extends over 13 amino acids. CDR3 bases: TGTGCCAGCAAGGGCAGCCCTAACTATGGCTACACCTTC. This sequence encodes CASKGSPNYGYTF.

The rearrangement links TRBV28 to TRBJ1-6, with D possibly TRBD1 on 6 matching bases. This CDR3 contains 12 residues. V lost 6 bases, J lost 13 bases, and 13 bases lay in between. Germline CDR1 is MDHEN and CDR2 is SYDVKM. The CDR3 is CASSKGGDPLHF. CDR3 nucleotide sequence: TGTGCCAGCAGCAAAGGGGGAGATCCCCTCCACTTT.

The gene calls are TRBV7-9 and TRBJ1-2, with TRBD1 matching over 9 bases. The V segment lost 2 bases and the J segment 12 bases; nucleotides outside the gene matches: 4. Looked up from germline, CDR1 is SEHNR and CDR2 is FQNEAQ (reference sequence). This CDR3 has 12 amino acids. CDR3 protein: CASSLTDRGHTF. For the CDR3, the DNA is TGTGCCAGCAGCTTAACGGACAGGGGTCACACCTTC. The complete variable domain, with remaining parts taken from reference TRBV7-9 and TRBJ1-2, reads DTGVSQNPRHKITKRGQNVTFRCDPISEHNRLYWYRQTLGQGPEFLTYFQNEAQLEKSRLLSDRFSAERPKGSFSTLEIQRTEQGDSAMYLCASSLTDRGHTFGSGTRLTVV.

This chain connects TRBV20-1 to TRBJ2-7, with unresolved D. CDR3 length equals 13 residues. V lost 3 bases and J lost 5, with 14 bases in between. Germline V gene lookup returns CDR1 DFQATT and CDR2 SNEGSKA (reference sequence). The chain's CDR3 is CSASTFRKDEQYF. CDR3 nucleotide sequence: TGCAGTGCTAGTACTTTTAGAAAGGACGAGCAGTACTTC.

The chain recombines TRBV9 with TRBJ2-7; TRBD1 aligns across 12 bases. With V trimmed by 3 bases and J by 4 bases, 5 bases remained unmatched. The CDR3 runs 15 residues. Germline V lookup: CDR1 SGDLS, CDR2 YYNGEE. The CDR3 region has the DNA TGTGCCAGCAGCGGGGGACAGGGGGCTTTTTACGAGCAGTACTTC. It encodes CASSGGQGAFYEQYF.

The chain carries TRBV10-2 and TRBJ2-3; 8 bases fit TRBD1. Trimming cost V 6 bases and J 9 bases; bases outside gene matches: 11. Germline CDR1 and CDR2: WSHSY and SAAADI. This CDR3 region has 14 residues. The CDR3 loop is CASRGSGGHPTQYF. In DNA, the CDR3 is TGCGCCAGCAGAGGGTCAGGGGGCCACCCAACGCAGTATTTT.

The rearrangement links TRBV30 to TRBJ2-5; tentative D call: TRBD1 (6 bases). The germline V gene encodes CDR1 GTSNPN and CDR2 SVGIG (reference sequence). The length of the CDR3 is 13 residues. V gave up 3 bases and J gave up 2 bases, with 10 bases separating them. The CDR3 reads CAWRKQGQETQYF. The CDR3 DNA is TGTGCCTGGAGGAAACAGGGACAAGAGACCCAGTACTTC.

This chain links TRBV3-1 (or the pseudogene TRBV3-2) with TRBJ1-2; no reliable D call. Per germline, CDR1 LGHDT and CDR2 YNNKEL (reference sequence). CDR3 length: 15 residues. V lost 3 bases and J lost 0, with 11 bases in between. The CDR3 DNA reads TGTGCCAGCAGCCAGGAGCGACCCGCTAACTATGGCTACACCTTC. Protein sequence: CASSQERPANYGYTF.

This clone showed up just once. J is TRBJ2-7 and V is TRBV27; a possible D gene is TRBD2 (5 bases). This CDR3 spans 16 amino acids. V lost 7 bases, J lost 6 bases, and 25 bases lay in between. Germline V gene data show CDR1 as MNHEY and CDR2 as SMNVEV (reference sequence). CDR3 amino acids: CASTPHPGLTLGEQYF. The CDR3 DNA reads TGTGCCAGCACCCCCCACCCCGGACTCACCTTGGGCGAGCAGTACTTC.